This T cell receptor beta chain was captured by sequencing in a study of human thymus T cells. Corrective surgery for congenital heart defects was being performed on the healthy Finnish infants who were the donors. Only four of the eight donors provided a roughly 0.45-1 mL blood sample. Blood DNA came from all available leukocytes, not a fixed cell number. Study findings and constraints: Thymic and blood repertoires seemed to favor certain V and J genes.

Germline V gene data show CDR1 as KGHSH and CDR2 as LQKENI. V was trimmed by 4 bases and J by 0 bases, leaving 12 bases between them. The CDR3 is 15 amino acids. Clones were read by immunoSEQ multiplex PCR, and TCRdb kept only the in-frame ones, dropping some. The repertoire has tens of thousands of clones, nearly 95% of them found once; the top ten carry 0.095% to 0.15%. On this clone itself: Its antigen is not identified.

Input material: blood. The receptor was isolated from a boy under two years old with a congenital heart defect but otherwise immunologically healthy. The rearrangement joins TRBV18 to TRBJ2-5, with D unresolved. CDR3 region: CASSLRPPNQETQYF. CDR3 DNA: TGTGCCAGCTCACTCCGGCCACCTAACCAAGAGACCCAGTACTTC. The full variable domain, in which reference TRBV18 and TRBJ2-5 provide the parts outside the CDR3, is NAGVMQNPRHLVRRRGQEARLRCSPMKGHSHVYWYRQLPEEGLKFMVYLQKENIIDESGMPKERFSAEFPKEGPSILRIQQVVRGDSAAYFCASSLRPPNQETQYFGPGTRLLVL.